This is a list of T cell receptor beta chains from one sample in a study of cytomegalovirus exposure and HLA in healthy donors. Using immunoSEQ multiplex PCR, the repertoire was profiled, and TCRdb retains in-frame clones only, with some absent. The sample records tens of thousands of clones, about 62% being singletons. Sequencing was done on a sample of PBMCs. The receptor set was obtained from a man aged 25-45 years in good health and CMV-seronegative. Each CDR3 is given with its conserved first and last residue. Fields, in order: J gene, V gene, D gene, clone size, CDR3 DNA, CDR3 protein. The D gene is left open where the match is weak. Rows may omit the clone size; those that give it use once, few, many or a size class.

j_call: TRBJ2-1
v_call: TRBV28
d_call: -
clone_size: few
cdr3_nt: TGTGCCAGCCACTCACCCGGGCAGGGTGAATCCAATGAGCAGTTCTTC
cdr3_aa: CASHSPGQGESNEQFF

j_call: TRBJ2-1
v_call: TRBV11-2
d_call: TRBD2
clone_size: -
cdr3_nt: TGTGCCAGCAGTTCCCTAGCGGGGGGTTACAATGAGCAGTTCTTC
cdr3_aa: CASSSLAGGYNEQFF

j_call: TRBJ2-1
v_call: TRBV10-3
d_call: TRBD1
clone_size: few
cdr3_nt: TGTGCCATCAGTGCCAACCCTGGGACAGGGGAACGGGGATCCAGCTCCTACAATGAGCAGTTCTTC
cdr3_aa: CAISANPGTGERGSSSYNEQFF

j_call: TRBJ2-3
v_call: TRBV7-9
d_call: TRBD1
clone_size: -
cdr3_nt: TGTGCCAGCCTCCGGGACAGGGGGTCAGATACGCAGTATTTT
cdr3_aa: CASLRDRGSDTQYF

j_call: TRBJ2-1
v_call: TRBV6-4
d_call: TRBD2
clone_size: few
cdr3_nt: TGTGCCAGCAGCCGACTAGCGGGGGGTATCAATGAGCAGTTCTTC
cdr3_aa: CASSRLAGGINEQFF

j_call: TRBJ2-5
v_call: TRBV1
d_call: -
clone_size: -
cdr3_nt: TGCACCAGCAGCCAAGCCGCGGGAGGGCCGCAAGAGACCCAGTACTTC
cdr3_aa: CTSSQAAGGPQETQYF

j_call: TRBJ2-7
v_call: TRBV5-1
d_call: -
clone_size: few
cdr3_nt: TGCGCCAGCAGTTTAGATGGACAGCTATCCTACGAGCAGTACTTC
cdr3_aa: CASSLDGQLSYEQYF

j_call: TRBJ2-2
v_call: TRBV7-3
d_call: -
clone_size: few
cdr3_nt: TGTGCCAGCAGCTTAATTTCACGGCGGGTGAACACCGGGGAGCTGTTTTTT
cdr3_aa: CASSLISRRVNTGELFF

j_call: TRBJ2-3
v_call: TRBV2
d_call: -
clone_size: -
cdr3_nt: TGTGCCAGCAGTGGAGGAGGGCAGGTCACAGATACGCAGTATTTT
cdr3_aa: CASSGGGQVTDTQYF

j_call: TRBJ2-2
v_call: TRBV13
d_call: TRBD2
clone_size: once
cdr3_nt: TGTGCCAGCAGCTCCGGACTAGCGGGAGGATCGAACACCGGGGAGCTGTTTTTT
cdr3_aa: CASSSGLAGGSNTGELFF

j_call: TRBJ2-5
v_call: TRBV7-9
d_call: -
clone_size: -
cdr3_nt: TGTGCCAGCAGCTTAGAGGTCGCTGGGAGCCAGTACTTC
cdr3_aa: CASSLEVAGSQYF

j_call: TRBJ2-1
v_call: TRBV9
d_call: TRBD2
clone_size: -
cdr3_nt: TGTGCCAGCAGCTCCCTAGCGGGAGGCTCCTACAATGAGCAGTTCTTC
cdr3_aa: CASSSLAGGSYNEQFF

j_call: TRBJ1-2
v_call: TRBV21-1
d_call: -
clone_size: -
cdr3_nt: TGTGCCAGCAGCAAAGGTCCGGGACAAATCTATGGCTACACCTTC
cdr3_aa: CASSKGPGQIYGYTF

j_call: TRBJ2-2
v_call: TRBV19
d_call: TRBD1
clone_size: -
cdr3_nt: TGTGCCGGTAGGCGCGCACAGGGGGAATTTGACGGGGAGCTGTTTTTT
cdr3_aa: CAGRRAQGEFDGELFF

j_call: TRBJ2-3
v_call: TRBV11-2
d_call: TRBD2
clone_size: -
cdr3_nt: TGTGCCAGCAGCAGGACCCCGGGACTAGTAACAGATACGCAGTATTTT
cdr3_aa: CASSRTPGLVTDTQYF

j_call: TRBJ1-3
v_call: TRBV7-8
d_call: -
clone_size: -
cdr3_nt: TGTGCCAGCAGCCCGGTTGAGGTCTTAAACACCATATATTTT
cdr3_aa: CASSPVEVLNTIYF

j_call: TRBJ2-7
v_call: TRBV7-9
d_call: -
clone_size: -
cdr3_nt: TGTGCCAGCAGCCCTGGTGGTGGTCAGGGCTCCTACGAGCAGTACTTC
cdr3_aa: CASSPGGGQGSYEQYF

j_call: TRBJ2-7
v_call: TRBV5-1
d_call: -
clone_size: -
cdr3_nt: TGCGCCAGCAGCTTGGTTACAGGGCCCTACGAGCAGTACTTC
cdr3_aa: CASSLVTGPYEQYF

j_call: TRBJ2-7
v_call: TRBV28
d_call: TRBD1
clone_size: -
cdr3_nt: TGTGCCAGCAGTTATGCCCCGGGACAGGGGAACGAGCAGTACTTC
cdr3_aa: CASSYAPGQGNEQYF

j_call: TRBJ1-3
v_call: TRBV28
d_call: TRBD1
clone_size: -
cdr3_nt: TGTGCCACCTCGAAAGGGGGCCGGGTCTCTGGAAACACCATATATTTT
cdr3_aa: CATSKGGRVSGNTIYF

j_call: TRBJ1-2
v_call: TRBV7-3
d_call: TRBD1
clone_size: -
cdr3_nt: TGTGCCAGCAGCTTAGACAGGGGGCCCCCCTATGGCTACACCTTC
cdr3_aa: CASSLDRGPPYGYTF

j_call: TRBJ2-5
v_call: TRBV10-3
d_call: -
clone_size: -
cdr3_nt: TGTGCCATCAGAACAGGGAGGGAGCAAGAGACCCAGTACTTC
cdr3_aa: CAIRTGREQETQYF

j_call: TRBJ2-7
v_call: TRBV7-3
d_call: TRBD1
clone_size: -
cdr3_nt: TGTGCCAGCAGCTTAATGGCAGGGACAGGGGTCGAGCAGTACTTC
cdr3_aa: CASSLMAGTGVEQYF

j_call: TRBJ1-5
v_call: TRBV6-5
d_call: -
clone_size: -
cdr3_nt: TGTGCCAGCAGTTACGGCCAGGGCAAGCCCCAGCATTTT
cdr3_aa: CASSYGQGKPQHF

j_call: TRBJ1-5
v_call: TRBV9
d_call: TRBD1
clone_size: once
cdr3_nt: TGTGCCAGCAGCGGACAGGGGAATCAGCCCCAGCATTTT
cdr3_aa: CASSGQGNQPQHF

j_call: TRBJ2-4
v_call: TRBV6-5
d_call: -
clone_size: -
cdr3_nt: TGTGCCAGCAGTTCCGGCAGGGCAAACATTCAGTACTTC
cdr3_aa: CASSSGRANIQYF

j_call: TRBJ2-6
v_call: TRBV7-3
d_call: -
clone_size: few
cdr3_nt: TGTGCCAGTGGGGTGGGCGCTGGGGCAGGGGCCAACGTCCTGACTTTC
cdr3_aa: CASGVGAGAGANVLTF

j_call: TRBJ2-2
v_call: TRBV5-1
d_call: TRBD1
clone_size: once
cdr3_nt: TGCGCCAGCAGACCAACAGGACAGGGGCCGCCATTGGTCGCCGGGGAGCTGTTTTTT
cdr3_aa: CASRPTGQGPPLVAGELFF

j_call: TRBJ1-6
v_call: TRBV7-6
d_call: -
clone_size: -
cdr3_nt: TGTGCCAGCAGCCCATTTACAGGGTCTGGCTCACCCCTCCACTTT
cdr3_aa: CASSPFTGSGSPLHF

j_call: TRBJ2-7
v_call: TRBV29-1
d_call: -
clone_size: few
cdr3_nt: TGCAGCGTTGAAGAGGAGTTCTCCTACGAGCAGTACTTC
cdr3_aa: CSVEEEFSYEQYF

j_call: TRBJ2-2
v_call: TRBV15
d_call: TRBD1
clone_size: -
cdr3_nt: TGTGCCACCAGCAGAATAAGAGACAGGGGAATTTATACCGGGGAGCTGTTTTTT
cdr3_aa: CATSRIRDRGIYTGELFF

j_call: TRBJ2-7
v_call: TRBV13
d_call: TRBD2
clone_size: once
cdr3_nt: TGTGCCAGCAGTCGTAGCGGGGTCTACTCCTACGAGCAGTACTTC
cdr3_aa: CASSRSGVYSYEQYF

j_call: TRBJ2-2
v_call: TRBV7-7
d_call: TRBD1
clone_size: -
cdr3_nt: TGTGCTAGCAGTCAAGAATGGACAGGGAGGTACACCGGGGAGCTGTTTTTT
cdr3_aa: CASSQEWTGRYTGELFF

j_call: TRBJ2-5
v_call: TRBV28
d_call: -
clone_size: -
cdr3_nt: TGTGCCAGCAGCCCGACAGGTTTTCGCCAAGAGACCCAGTACTTC
cdr3_aa: CASSPTGFRQETQYF

j_call: TRBJ1-6
v_call: TRBV7-9
d_call: -
clone_size: -
cdr3_nt: TGTGCCAGCAGCTTGGACAGTCCTAATTCACCCCTCCACTTT
cdr3_aa: CASSLDSPNSPLHF

j_call: TRBJ1-3
v_call: TRBV27
d_call: -
clone_size: -
cdr3_nt: TGTGCCAGCAGAAAGGTGGGCGGGGGCAAGGAAAACACCATATATTTT
cdr3_aa: CASRKVGGGKENTIYF

j_call: TRBJ2-5
v_call: TRBV6-1
d_call: -
clone_size: -
cdr3_nt: TGTGCCAGCCGTGAGGGTAGCGGCCACCAAGAGACCCAGTACTTC
cdr3_aa: CASREGSGHQETQYF

j_call: TRBJ1-5
v_call: TRBV4-1
d_call: -
clone_size: -
cdr3_nt: TGCGCCAGCAGCCAAAGAGCGAATCAGCCCCAGCATTTT
cdr3_aa: CASSQRANQPQHF

j_call: TRBJ1-2
v_call: TRBV19
d_call: TRBD1
clone_size: -
cdr3_nt: TGTGCCAGTAGGATGGGACAGTTGAGCTATGGCTACACCTTC
cdr3_aa: CASRMGQLSYGYTF

j_call: TRBJ1-5
v_call: TRBV7-9
d_call: -
clone_size: -
cdr3_nt: TGTGCCAGCAGCTTAGATCAGGGAATTTTGGGCAATCAGCCCCAGCATTTT
cdr3_aa: CASSLDQGILGNQPQHF